This record concerns one TCR beta chain sequence. This entry belongs to a study of T cell clones after liver transplantation. Profiling relied on immunoSEQ multiplex PCR, and the TCRdb table lists in-frame clones only, not all of them. The table shows more than 95,000 clones, with around 80% occurring only once. The CDR3 consists of 13 residues. CDR1 is MNHNY and CDR2 is SVGAGI in the germline V gene (reference sequence). V was shortened by 6 bases and J by 1 base, with 7 bases between the two germline ends. The receptor comes from a human patient who received a liver transplant. Some of the T cells might come from the graft donor. The rearrangement joins TRBV6-6 to TRBJ2-4; no clear D. Sequences were derived from CD4+ T cells from blood, sampled approximately 43 months after liver transplant. CDR3: CASRESAKNIQYF. The CDR3 DNA reads TGTGCCAGCAGGGAGTCTGCCAAAAACATTCAGTACTTC.